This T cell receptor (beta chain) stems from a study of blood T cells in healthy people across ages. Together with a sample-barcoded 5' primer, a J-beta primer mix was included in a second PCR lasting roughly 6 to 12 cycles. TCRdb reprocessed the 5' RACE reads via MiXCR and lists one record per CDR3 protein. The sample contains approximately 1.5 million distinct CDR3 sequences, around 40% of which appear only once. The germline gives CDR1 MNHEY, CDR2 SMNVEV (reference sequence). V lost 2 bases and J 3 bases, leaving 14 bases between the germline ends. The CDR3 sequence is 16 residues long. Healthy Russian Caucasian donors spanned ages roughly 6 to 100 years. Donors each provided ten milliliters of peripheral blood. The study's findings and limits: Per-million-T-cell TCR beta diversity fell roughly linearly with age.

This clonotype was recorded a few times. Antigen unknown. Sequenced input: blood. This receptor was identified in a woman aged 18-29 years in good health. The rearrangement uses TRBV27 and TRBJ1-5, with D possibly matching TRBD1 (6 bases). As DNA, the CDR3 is TGTGCCAGCAGTTTAGGGCGGGCAGGGGCCAATCAGCCCCAGCATTTT. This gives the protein CASSLGRAGANQPQHF.